The clone carrying this T cell receptor beta chain was counted between two and nine times. CDR3 length: 15 amino acids. CDR1 is KGHDR and CDR2 is SFDVKD in the germline V gene. V trimming: 5 bases; J trimming: 5 bases; junction bases outside the gene matches: 6. One entry per CDR3 protein, called by TCRdb with MiXCR from the RT-PCR reads. Among around 700,000 distinct CDR3 sequences listed, over 12% were seen once. Sequenced sample: memory CD4+ T cells from blood. The receptor was derived from a female donor in good health, serving as a healthy control. The chain links TRBV24-1 to TRBJ2-3, with TRBD2 matching over 10 bases. The chain's CDR3 is CATSVASGRIDTQYF. Written as DNA, the CDR3 is TGTGCCACCAGTGTGGCTAGCGGGAGAATAGATACGCAGTATTTT.